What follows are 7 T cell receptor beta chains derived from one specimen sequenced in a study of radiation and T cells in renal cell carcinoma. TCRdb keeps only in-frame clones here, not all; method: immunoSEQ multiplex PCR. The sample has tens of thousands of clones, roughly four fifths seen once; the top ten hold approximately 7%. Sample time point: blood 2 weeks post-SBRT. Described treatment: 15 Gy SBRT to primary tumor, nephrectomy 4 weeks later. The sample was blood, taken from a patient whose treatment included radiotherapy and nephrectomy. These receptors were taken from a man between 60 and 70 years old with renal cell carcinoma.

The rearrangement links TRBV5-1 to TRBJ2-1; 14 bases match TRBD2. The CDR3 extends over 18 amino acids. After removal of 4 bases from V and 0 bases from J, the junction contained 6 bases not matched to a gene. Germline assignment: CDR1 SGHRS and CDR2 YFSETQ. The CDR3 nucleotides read TGCGCCAGCAGCCCTGGGACTAGCGGGGGAAGCTCCTACAATGAGCAGTTCTTC. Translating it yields CASSPGTSGGSSYNEQFF.

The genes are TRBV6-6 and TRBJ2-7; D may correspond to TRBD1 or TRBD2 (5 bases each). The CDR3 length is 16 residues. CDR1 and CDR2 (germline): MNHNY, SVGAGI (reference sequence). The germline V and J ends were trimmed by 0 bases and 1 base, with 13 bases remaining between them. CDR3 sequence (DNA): TGTGCCAGCAGTTACTCGTCCGGGACGGGTTCCTACGAGCAGTACTTC. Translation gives CASSYSSGTGSYEQYF.

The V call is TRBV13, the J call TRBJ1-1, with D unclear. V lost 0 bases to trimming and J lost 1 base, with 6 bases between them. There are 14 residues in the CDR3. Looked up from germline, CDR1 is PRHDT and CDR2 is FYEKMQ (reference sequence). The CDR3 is CASSLGQQNTEAFF. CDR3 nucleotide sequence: TGTGCCAGCAGCTTAGGACAGCAGAACACTGAAGCTTTCTTT. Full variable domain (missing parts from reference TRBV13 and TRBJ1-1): AAGVIQSPRHLIKEKRETATLKCYPIPRHDTVYWYQQGPGQDPQFLISFYEKMQSDKGSIPDRFSAQQFSDYHSELNMSSLELGDSALYFCASSLGQQNTEAFFGQGTRLTVV.

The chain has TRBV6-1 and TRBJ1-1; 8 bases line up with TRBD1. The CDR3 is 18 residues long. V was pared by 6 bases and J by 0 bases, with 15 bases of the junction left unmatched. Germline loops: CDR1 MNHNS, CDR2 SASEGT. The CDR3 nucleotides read TGTGCCAGCAGGGAAAGGGACAGGCCCTCAATCATGAACACTGAAGCTTTCTTT. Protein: CASRERDRPSIMNTEAFF.

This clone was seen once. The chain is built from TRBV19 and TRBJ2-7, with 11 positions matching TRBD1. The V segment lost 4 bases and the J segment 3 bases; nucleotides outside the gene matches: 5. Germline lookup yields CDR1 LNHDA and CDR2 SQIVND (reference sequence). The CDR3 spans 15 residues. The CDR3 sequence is CASSNRDRGVYEQYF. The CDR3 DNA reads TGTGCCAGTAGTAATCGGGACAGGGGGGTCTACGAGCAGTACTTC.

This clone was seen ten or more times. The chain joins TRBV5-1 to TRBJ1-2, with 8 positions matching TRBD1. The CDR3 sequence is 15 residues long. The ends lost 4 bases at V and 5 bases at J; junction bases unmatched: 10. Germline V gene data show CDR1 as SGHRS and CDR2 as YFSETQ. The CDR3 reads CASSPGGGQGYGYTF. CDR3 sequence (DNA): TGCGCCAGCAGCCCCGGTGGAGGACAGGGTTATGGCTACACCTTC.

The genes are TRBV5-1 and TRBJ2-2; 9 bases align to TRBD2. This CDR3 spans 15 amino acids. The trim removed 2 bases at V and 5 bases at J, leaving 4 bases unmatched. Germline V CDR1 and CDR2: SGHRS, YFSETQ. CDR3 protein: CASSFSGSGTGELFF. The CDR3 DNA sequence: TGCGCCAGCAGCTTTAGCGGGAGTGGGACCGGGGAGCTGTTTTTT.